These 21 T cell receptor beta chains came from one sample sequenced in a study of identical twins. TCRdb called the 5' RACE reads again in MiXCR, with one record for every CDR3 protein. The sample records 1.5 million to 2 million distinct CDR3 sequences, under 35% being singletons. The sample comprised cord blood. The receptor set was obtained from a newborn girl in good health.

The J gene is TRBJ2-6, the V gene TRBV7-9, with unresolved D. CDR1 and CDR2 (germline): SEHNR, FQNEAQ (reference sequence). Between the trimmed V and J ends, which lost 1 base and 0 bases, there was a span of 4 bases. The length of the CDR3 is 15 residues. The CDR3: CASSLVNSGANVLTF. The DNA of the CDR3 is TGTGCCAGCAGCTTAGTCAACTCTGGGGCCAACGTCCTGACTTTC. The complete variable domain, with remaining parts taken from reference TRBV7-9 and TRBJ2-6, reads DTGVSQNPRHKITKRGQNVTFRCDPISEHNRLYWYRQTLGQGPEFLTYFQNEAQLEKSRLLSDRFSAERPKGSFSTLEIQRTEQGDSAMYLCASSLVNSGANVLTFGAGSRLTVL.

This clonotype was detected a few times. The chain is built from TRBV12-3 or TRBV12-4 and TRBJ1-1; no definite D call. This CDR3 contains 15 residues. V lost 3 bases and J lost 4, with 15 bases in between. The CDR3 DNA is TGTGCCAGCAGTTTGGGGTTAGGGATTAGCACTGAAGCTTTCTTT. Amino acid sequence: CASSLGLGISTEAFF.

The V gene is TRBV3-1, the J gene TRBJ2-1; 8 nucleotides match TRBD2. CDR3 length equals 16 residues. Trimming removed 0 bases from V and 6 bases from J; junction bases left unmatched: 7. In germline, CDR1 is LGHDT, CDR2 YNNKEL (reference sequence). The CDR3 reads CASSQELLAEFNEQFF. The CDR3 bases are TGTGCCAGCAGCCAAGAGTTACTAGCGGAGTTCAATGAGCAGTTCTTC.

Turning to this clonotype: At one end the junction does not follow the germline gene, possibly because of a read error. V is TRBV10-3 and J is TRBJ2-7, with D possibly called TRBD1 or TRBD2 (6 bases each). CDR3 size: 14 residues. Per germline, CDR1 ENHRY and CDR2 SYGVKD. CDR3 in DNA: TGTGTCATCAGTGAGGGGGGCCCTACCTACGAGCAGTACTTC. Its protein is CVISEGGPTYEQYF.

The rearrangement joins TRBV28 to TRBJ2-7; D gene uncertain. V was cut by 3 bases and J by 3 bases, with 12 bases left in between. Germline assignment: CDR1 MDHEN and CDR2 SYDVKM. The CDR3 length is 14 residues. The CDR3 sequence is CASSFRLSVYEQYF. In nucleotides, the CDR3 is TGTGCCAGCAGTTTTCGGCTATCTGTCTACGAGCAGTACTTC. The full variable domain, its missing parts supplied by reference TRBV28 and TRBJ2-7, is DVKVTQSSRYLVKRTGEKVFLECVQDMDHENMFWYRQDPGLGLRLIYFSYDVKMKEKGDIPEGYSVSREKKERFSLILESASTNQTSMYLCASSFRLSVYEQYFGPGTRLTVT.

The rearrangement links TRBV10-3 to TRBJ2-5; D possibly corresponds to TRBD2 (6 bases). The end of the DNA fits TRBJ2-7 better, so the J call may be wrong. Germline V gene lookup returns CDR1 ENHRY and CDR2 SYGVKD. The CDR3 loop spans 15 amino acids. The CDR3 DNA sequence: TGTGCCATCGGTGGGGCGGGGACCACCTCCTACGAGCAGTACTTC. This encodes CAIGGAGTTSYEQYF.

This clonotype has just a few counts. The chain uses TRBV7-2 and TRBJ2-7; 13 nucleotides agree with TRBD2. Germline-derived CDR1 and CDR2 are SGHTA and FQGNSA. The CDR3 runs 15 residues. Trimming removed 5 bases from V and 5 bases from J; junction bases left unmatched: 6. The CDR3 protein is CASSPRGTSGNEQYF. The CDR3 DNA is TGTGCCAGCAGCCCCCGCGGGACTAGCGGGAACGAGCAGTACTTC.

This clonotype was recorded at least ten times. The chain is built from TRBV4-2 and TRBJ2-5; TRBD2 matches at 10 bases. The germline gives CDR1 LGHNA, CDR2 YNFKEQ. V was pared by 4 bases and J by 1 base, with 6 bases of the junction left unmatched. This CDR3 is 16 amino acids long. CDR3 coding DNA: TGTGCCAGCAGCCTTGGACTAGCGGAACTCCAAGAGACCCAGTACTTC. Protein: CASSLGLAELQETQYF.

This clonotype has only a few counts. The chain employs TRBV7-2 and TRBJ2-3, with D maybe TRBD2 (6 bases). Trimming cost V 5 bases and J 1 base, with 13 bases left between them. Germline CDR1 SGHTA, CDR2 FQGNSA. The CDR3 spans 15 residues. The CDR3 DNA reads TGTGCCAGCAGCGTAGGGACTCTTCGCACAGATACGCAGTATTTT. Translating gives CASSVGTLRTDTQYF.

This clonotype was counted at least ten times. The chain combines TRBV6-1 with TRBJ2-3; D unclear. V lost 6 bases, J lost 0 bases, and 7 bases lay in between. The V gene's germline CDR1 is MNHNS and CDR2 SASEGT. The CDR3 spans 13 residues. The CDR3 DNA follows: TGTGCCAGCAGACTACCAAGCACAGATACGCAGTATTTT. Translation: CASRLPSTDTQYF.

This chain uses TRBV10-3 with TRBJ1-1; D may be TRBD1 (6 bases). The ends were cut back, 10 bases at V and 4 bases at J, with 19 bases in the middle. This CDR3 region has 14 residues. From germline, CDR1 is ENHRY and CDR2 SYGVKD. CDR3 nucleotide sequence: TGTGCCACCAAACAGGGAGCCATGAGCACTGAAGCTTTCTTT. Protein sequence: CATKQGAMSTEAFF.

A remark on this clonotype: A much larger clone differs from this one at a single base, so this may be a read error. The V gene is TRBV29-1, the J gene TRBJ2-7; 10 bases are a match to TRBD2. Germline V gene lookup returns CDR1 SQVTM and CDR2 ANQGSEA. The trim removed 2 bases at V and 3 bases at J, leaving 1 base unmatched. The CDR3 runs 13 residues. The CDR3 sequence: CSVEQRGGYEQYF. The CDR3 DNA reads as TGCAGCGTTGAACAGCGGGGGGGCTACGAGCAGTACTTC.

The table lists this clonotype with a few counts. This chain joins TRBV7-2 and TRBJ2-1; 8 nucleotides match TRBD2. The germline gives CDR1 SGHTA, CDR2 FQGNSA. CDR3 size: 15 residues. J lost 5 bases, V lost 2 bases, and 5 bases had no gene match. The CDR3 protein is CASSLRGTRHNEQFF. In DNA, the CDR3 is TGTGCCAGCAGCTTAAGGGGGACTAGACACAATGAGCAGTTCTTC.

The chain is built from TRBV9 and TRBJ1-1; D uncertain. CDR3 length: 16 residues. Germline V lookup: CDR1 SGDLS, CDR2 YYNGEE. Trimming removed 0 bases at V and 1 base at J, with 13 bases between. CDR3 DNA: TGTGCCAGCAGCGTAGACGAATTAACAAGGAACACTGAAGCTTTCTTT. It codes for CASSVDELTRNTEAFF. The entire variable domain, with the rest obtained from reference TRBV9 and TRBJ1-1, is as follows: DSGVTQTPKHLITATGQRVTLRCSPRSGDLSVYWYQQSLDQGLQFLIQYYNGEERAKGNILERFSAQQFPDLHSELNLSSLELGDSALYFCASSVDELTRNTEAFFGQGTRLTVV.

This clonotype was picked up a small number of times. The CDR3 nucleotides read TGTGCCAGCAGCTTATTTAGTTTCACAGATACGCAGTATTTT. Protein: CASSLFSFTDTQYF. V is TRBV7-9 and J is TRBJ2-3; D gene ambiguous. Germline V gene sequence: CDR1 SEHNR, CDR2 FQNEAQ (reference sequence). Between the trimmed V and J ends, which lost 2 bases and 2 bases, there was a span of 8 bases. The CDR3 spans 14 residues.

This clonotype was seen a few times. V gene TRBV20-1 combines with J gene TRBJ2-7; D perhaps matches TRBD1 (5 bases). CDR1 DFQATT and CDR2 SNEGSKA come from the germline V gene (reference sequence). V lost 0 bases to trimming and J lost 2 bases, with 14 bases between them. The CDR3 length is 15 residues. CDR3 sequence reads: CSARDWGKTAYEQYF. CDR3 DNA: TGCAGTGCTAGAGATTGGGGTAAGACAGCCTACGAGCAGTACTTC.

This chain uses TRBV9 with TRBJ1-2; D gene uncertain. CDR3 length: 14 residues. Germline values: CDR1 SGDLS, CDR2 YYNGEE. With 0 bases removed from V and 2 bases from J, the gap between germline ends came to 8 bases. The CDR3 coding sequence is TGTGCCAGCAGCGTAGCAGTGGGAAACTATGGCTACACCTTC. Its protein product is CASSVAVGNYGYTF. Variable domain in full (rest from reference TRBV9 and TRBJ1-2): DSGVTQTPKHLITATGQRVTLRCSPRSGDLSVYWYQQSLDQGLQFLIQYYNGEERAKGNILERFSAQQFPDLHSELNLSSLELGDSALYFCASSVAVGNYGYTFGSGTRLTVV.

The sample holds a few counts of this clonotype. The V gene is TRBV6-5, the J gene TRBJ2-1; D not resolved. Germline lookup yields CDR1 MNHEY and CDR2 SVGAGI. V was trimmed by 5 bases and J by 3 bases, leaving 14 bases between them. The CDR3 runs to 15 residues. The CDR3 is CASSPLTGRYNEQFF. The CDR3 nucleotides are TGTGCCAGCAGTCCTCTCACCGGTCGCTACAATGAGCAGTTCTTC.

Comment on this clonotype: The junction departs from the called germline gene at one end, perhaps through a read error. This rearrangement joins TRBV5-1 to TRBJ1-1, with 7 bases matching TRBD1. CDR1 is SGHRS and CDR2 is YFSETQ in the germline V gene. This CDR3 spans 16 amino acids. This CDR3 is CACSLAGQPVNTEAFF. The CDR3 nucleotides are TGCGCCTGCAGCTTGGCGGGACAGCCCGTGAACACTGAAGCTTTCTTT.

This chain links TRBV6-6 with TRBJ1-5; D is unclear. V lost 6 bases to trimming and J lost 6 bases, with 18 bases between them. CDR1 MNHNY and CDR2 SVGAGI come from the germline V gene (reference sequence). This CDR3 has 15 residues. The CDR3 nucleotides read TGTGCCAGCAGGGTGGACGGCACTATCCTTCAGCCCCAGCATTTT. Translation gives CASRVDGTILQPQHF.

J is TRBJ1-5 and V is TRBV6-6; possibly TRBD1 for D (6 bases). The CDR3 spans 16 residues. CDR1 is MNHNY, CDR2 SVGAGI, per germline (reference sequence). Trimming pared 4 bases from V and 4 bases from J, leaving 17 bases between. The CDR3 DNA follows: TGTGCCAGCAGTTGCCGGATACCGCAGGGGAATCAGCCCCAGCATTTT. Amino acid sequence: CASSCRIPQGNQPQHF.